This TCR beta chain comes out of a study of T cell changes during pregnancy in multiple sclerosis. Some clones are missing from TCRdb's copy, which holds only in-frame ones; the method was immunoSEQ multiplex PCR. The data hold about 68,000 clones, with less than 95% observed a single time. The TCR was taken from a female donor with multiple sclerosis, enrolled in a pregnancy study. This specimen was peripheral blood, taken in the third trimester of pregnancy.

The CDR3 sequence: CASTLGGAGRADTQYF. The CDR3 coding sequence is TGTGCCAGCACCCTCGGGGGGGCAGGGAGGGCAGATACGCAGTATTTT. This chain joins TRBV25-1 and TRBJ2-3, with 8 bases identical to TRBD2. The V and J ends lost 7 bases and 4 bases, in that order; junction bases with no gene match: 13. This CDR3 is 16 amino acids long. CDR1 MGHDK and CDR2 SYGVNS come from the germline V gene. Using reference TRBV25-1 and TRBJ2-3 for the parts outside the CDR3, the full variable domain is EADIYQTPRYLVIGTGKKITLECSQTMGHDKMYWYQQDPGMELHLIHYSYGVNSTEKGDLSSESTVSRIRTEHFPLTLESARPSHTSQYLCASTLGGAGRADTQYFGPGTRLTVL.